The 24 T cell receptor beta chains given below trace back to one sample, sequenced in a study of blood T cell repertoires in COVID-19. Libraries were prepared by immunoSEQ multiplex PCR; TCRdb keeps only in-frame clonotypes and omits some of them. The table has some 330,000 clones, approximately 92% seen once. Material: PBMCs or T cells enriched from blood (not recorded which). Receptors were obtained from a woman aged 25-40 years who had recovered from COVID-19.

In this sample, this clone turned up once. The CDR3 sequence: CASSGQVSGFFYGYTF. The CDR3 region has the DNA TGTGCCAGCAGTGGACAGGTCTCCGGCTTCTTCTATGGCTACACCTTC. The chain recombines TRBV3-1 (or the pseudogene TRBV3-2) with TRBJ1-2, with 7 bases identical to TRBD1. This CDR3 is built from 16 residues. The V and J ends lost 6 bases and 4 bases, in that order; junction bases with no gene match: 14. Germline lookup yields CDR1 LGHDT and CDR2 YNNKEL (reference sequence).

The rearrangement uses TRBV2 and TRBJ1-1; the match to TRBD1 covers 8 bases. V shed 10 bases, J shed 1 base, and the junction held 8 bases outside the gene matches. There are 14 residues in the CDR3. From germline, CDR1 is SNHLY and CDR2 FYNNEI. The CDR3 protein is CATRGQGQNTEAFF. The CDR3 DNA reads TGTGCCACCAGAGGACAGGGTCAGAACACTGAAGCTTTCTTT.

The chain carries TRBV19 and TRBJ2-1, with D perhaps matching TRBD2 (6 bases). This CDR3 spans 14 amino acids. Germline CDR1 LNHDA, CDR2 SQIVND (reference sequence). Deletions cut 3 bases from V and 5 bases from J, with 11 bases between. The CDR3 DNA reads TGTGCCAGTAGTATCGGGGGTTATAACAATGAGCAGTTCTTC. Its translation is CASSIGGYNNEQFF.

The V gene is TRBV19, the J gene TRBJ2-1; the D gene is possibly TRBD2 (6 bases). This CDR3 spans 14 amino acids. V lost 4 bases and J 3 bases, leaving 10 bases between the germline ends. Germline V gene sequence: CDR1 LNHDA, CDR2 SQIVND (reference sequence). The CDR3 loop is CASSKTGVYNEQFF. CDR3 sequence (DNA): TGTGCCAGTAGTAAAACGGGAGTCTACAATGAGCAGTTCTTC.

J is TRBJ2-7 and V is TRBV2, with TRBD2 as a possible D gene (5 bases). The CDR3 extends over 14 amino acids. Germline V gene data show CDR1 as SNHLY and CDR2 as FYNNEI. Deletions cut 7 bases from V and 1 base from J, with 14 bases between. The CDR3, as DNA: TGTGCCAGCATTGCAGTGGGAGTATCCTACGAGCAGTACTTC. This gives the protein CASIAVGVSYEQYF.

The V call is TRBV7-9, the J call TRBJ1-5; D not certain. Germline-derived CDR1 and CDR2 are SEHNR and FQNEAQ (reference sequence). The CDR3 has 14 residues. Trimming shortened V by 3 bases and J by 7 bases, and 13 bases separated the two germline ends. The CDR3 loop reads CASSLTGEIQPQHF. In nucleotides, the CDR3 is TGTGCCAGCAGCTTGACCGGGGAGATACAGCCCCAGCATTTT.

This chain joins TRBV7-2 and TRBJ2-3; a weak D match, TRBD2 (6 bases). The CDR3 has 15 residues. The V and J ends lost 4 bases and 7 bases respectively, with 18 bases between them. CDR1 SGHTA and CDR2 FQGNSA come from the germline V gene. The CDR3 DNA sequence: TGTGCCAGCAGCTCCGGGACTGCCTCGTTAAATACGCAGTATTTT. This gives the protein CASSSGTASLNTQYF.

The chain couples TRBV3-1 (or the pseudogene TRBV3-2) to TRBJ2-7; 14 bases align to TRBD2. The CDR3 is 15 amino acids. V lost 4 bases and J lost 4; bases outside the gene matches: 3. The V gene's germline CDR1 is LGHDT and CDR2 YNNKEL (reference sequence). Written as DNA, the CDR3 is TGTGCCAGCAGCCGAGGGACTAGCGGGGGATACGAGCAGTACTTC. It codes for CASSRGTSGGYEQYF.

The V and J genes are TRBV6-6 and TRBJ2-5, with 8 bases that match TRBD1. With V trimmed by 5 bases and J by 0 bases, 11 bases remained unmatched. This CDR3 contains 17 residues. Germline V lookup: CDR1 MNHNY, CDR2 SVGAGI (reference sequence). The CDR3 loop reads CASSLTGTGWYQETQYF. The CDR3 coding sequence is TGTGCCAGCAGTCTAACGGGGACAGGCTGGTACCAAGAGACCCAGTACTTC.

The chain employs TRBV30 and TRBJ1-1; D call uncertain. The CDR3 is made up of 11 amino acids. CDR1 and CDR2 from the germline V gene are GTSNPN and SVGIG (reference sequence). V lost 8 bases, J lost 2 bases, and 9 bases lay in between. CDR3 protein: CALRVNTEAFF. The CDR3 nucleotides are TGTGCCCTCCGGGTAAACACTGAAGCTTTCTTT. Variable domain in full (rest from reference TRBV30 and TRBJ1-1): SQTIHQWPATLVQPVGSPLSLECTVEGTSNPNLYWYRQAAGRGLQLLFYSVGIGQISSEVPQNLSASRPQDRQFILSSKKLLLSDSGFYLCALRVNTEAFFGQGTRLTVV.

The V call is TRBV6-5, the J call TRBJ2-7, with D maybe TRBD2 (5 bases). V gave up 6 bases and J gave up 2 bases, with 11 bases separating them. Germline CDR1 reads MNHEY; CDR2 reads SVGAGI. This CDR3 spans 13 amino acids. CDR3: CASRDPGTYEQYF. CDR3 nucleotide sequence: TGTGCCAGCAGAGATCCGGGGACCTACGAGCAGTACTTC.

The rearrangement uses TRBV24-1 and TRBJ2-1; 8 nucleotides agree with TRBD1. The germline V gene encodes CDR1 KGHDR and CDR2 SFDVKD. The CDR3 extends over 16 amino acids. Trimming removed 3 bases from V and 8 bases from J; junction bases left unmatched: 11. This CDR3 reads CATSDRGDRSGDEQFF. CDR3 DNA: TGTGCCACCAGTGATCGAGGGGACAGGAGTGGGGATGAGCAGTTCTTC.

The chain combines TRBV9 with TRBJ2-7, with a tentative D call TRBD1 (8 bases). Between the trimmed V and J ends, which lost 3 bases and 5 bases, there was a span of 27 bases. This CDR3 comprises 18 residues. Per germline, CDR1 SGDLS and CDR2 YYNGEE. The CDR3 sequence is CASSASFGGQGARDEQYF. CDR3 bases: TGTGCCAGCAGCGCCTCCTTCGGGGGGCAGGGGGCGCGGGACGAGCAGTACTTC.

This clone was found once. V and J are TRBV5-4 and TRBJ1-1; TRBD1 might be the D (6 bases). The CDR3 length is 13 residues. V was cut by 5 bases and J by 4 bases, with 12 bases left in between. Germline values: CDR1 SGHNT, CDR2 YYREEE (reference sequence). The CDR3 loop is CASRETGGTEAFF. CDR3 bases: TGTGCCAGCAGGGAGACAGGAGGCACTGAAGCTTTCTTT.

The chain recombines TRBV7-9 with TRBJ2-7; D perhaps matches TRBD1 (6 bases). Germline CDR1 reads SEHNR; CDR2 reads FQNEAQ (reference sequence). The CDR3 consists of 14 residues. V gave up 5 bases and J gave up 6 bases, with 17 bases separating them. The CDR3 nucleotides read TGTGCCAGCAGCCGAGAAGGACAGTACGGCGAGCAGTACTTC. Translation gives CASSREGQYGEQYF. The complete variable domain, with remaining parts taken from reference TRBV7-9 and TRBJ2-7, reads DTGVSQNPRHKITKRGQNVTFRCDPISEHNRLYWYRQTLGQGPEFLTYFQNEAQLEKSRLLSDRFSAERPKGSFSTLEIQRTEQGDSAMYLCASSREGQYGEQYFGPGTRLTVT.

The gene calls are TRBV18 and TRBJ2-4; TRBD2 matches 7 bases. With 3 bases clipped from V and 0 bases from J, the junction kept 14 bases outside the gene matches. CDR1 is KGHSH, CDR2 LQKENI, per germline. The CDR3 spans 19 residues. CDR3 nucleotide sequence: TGTGCCAGCTCACCCCCGCCTAGCGGTAAATCACTAGCCAAAAACATTCAGTACTTC. Protein: CASSPPPSGKSLAKNIQYF.

The chain recombines TRBV27 with TRBJ2-5; tentatively, D is TRBD2 (6 bases). V lost 2 bases and J 4 bases, leaving 11 bases between the germline ends. The germline V gene has CDR1 MNHEY and CDR2 SMNVEV (reference sequence). This CDR3 is 14 amino acids long. The CDR3 DNA follows: TGTGCCAGCAGTTTAGGGGGGTGGGCAGAGACCCAGTACTTC. Translation gives CASSLGGWAETQYF.

The CDR3 nucleotides read TGTGCCACCAGCAGAGGAGGGGGGCTAGCGGGGACCAACAATGAGCAGTTCTTC. This sequence encodes CATSRGGGLAGTNNEQFF. V gene TRBV15 combines with J gene TRBJ2-1; 9 bases are a match to TRBD2. The CDR3 totals 18 residues. Looked up from germline, CDR1 is LNHNV and CDR2 is YYDKDF (reference sequence). V was pared by 1 base and J by 5 bases, with 12 bases of the junction left unmatched.

CDR3 amino acids: CASSIGDRISGNTIYF. CDR3 DNA sequence: TGTGCCAGTAGTATCGGGGACAGGATCTCTGGAAACACCATATATTTT. The chain links TRBV19 to TRBJ1-3, with TRBD1 matching 8 bases. Trimming cost V 3 bases and J 0 bases; bases outside gene matches: 4. The CDR3 runs 16 residues. Germline CDR1 is LNHDA and CDR2 is SQIVND (reference sequence).

The rearrangement joins TRBV6-5 to TRBJ2-3; 9 bases line up with TRBD1. J lost 9 bases, V lost 6 bases, and 4 bases had no gene match. This CDR3 contains 12 residues. The germline gives CDR1 MNHEY, CDR2 SVGAGI. The CDR3 loop reads CASRPGTGTQYF. CDR3 coding DNA: TGTGCCAGCAGACCCGGGACAGGGACGCAGTATTTT.

This rearrangement joins TRBV28 to TRBJ2-5, with a possible D match to TRBD1 (6 bases). Trimming cost V 6 bases and J 1 base, with 15 bases left between them. The germline V gene has CDR1 MDHEN and CDR2 SYDVKM. CDR3 length: 15 residues. CDR3 bases: TGTGCCAGCAGAGAGGACAGTCGACCCCAAGAGACCCAGTACTTC. The encoded protein is CASREDSRPQETQYF.

This rearrangement joins TRBV30 to TRBJ1-1; 8 nucleotides line up with TRBD1. J gave up 7 bases and V 0 bases, and 4 bases lay outside the gene matches. Germline V lookup: CDR1 GTSNPN, CDR2 SVGIG (reference sequence). The CDR3 covers 13 residues. The CDR3 sequence: CAWSVQGVGEAFF. CDR3 sequence (DNA): TGTGCCTGGAGTGTACAGGGGGTCGGTGAAGCTTTCTTT. Supplemented by reference TRBV30 and TRBJ1-1, the full variable domain reads SQTIHQWPATLVQPVGSPLSLECTVEGTSNPNLYWYRQAAGRGLQLLFYSVGIGQISSEVPQNLSASRPQDRQFILSSKKLLLSDSGFYLCAWSVQGVGEAFFGQGTRLTVV.

The rearrangement uses TRBV29-1 and TRBJ2-1; 8 bases are a match to TRBD2. V lost 8 bases, J lost 3 bases, and 12 bases stayed unmatched. Germline loops: CDR1 SQVTM, CDR2 ANQGSEA. The CDR3 is 15 amino acids. DNA for the CDR3: TGCAGCTCTTGCACGGGCCTAGCGGGCTACAATGAGCAGTTCTTC. As protein: CSSCTGLAGYNEQFF.

This sequence joins TRBV6-5 and TRBJ1-1; no definite D call. Germline CDR1 reads MNHEY; CDR2 reads SVGAGI. This CDR3 region has 12 residues. The V end was cut by 0 bases, the J end by 8 bases, with 7 bases between. For the CDR3, the DNA is TGTGCCAGCAGTTACTCAGGGAGGGAAGCTTTCTTT. It yields the protein CASSYSGREAFF.